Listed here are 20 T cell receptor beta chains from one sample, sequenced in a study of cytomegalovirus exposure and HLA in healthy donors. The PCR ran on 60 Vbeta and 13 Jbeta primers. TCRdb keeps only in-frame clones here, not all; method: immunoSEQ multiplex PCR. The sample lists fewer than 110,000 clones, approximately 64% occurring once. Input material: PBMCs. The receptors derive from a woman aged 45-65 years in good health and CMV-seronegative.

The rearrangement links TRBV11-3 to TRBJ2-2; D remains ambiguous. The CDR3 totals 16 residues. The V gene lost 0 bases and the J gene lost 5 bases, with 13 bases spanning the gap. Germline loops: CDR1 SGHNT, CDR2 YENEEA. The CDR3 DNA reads TGTGCCAGCAGCTTAGATATGCAGAGGAGTACCGGGGAGCTGTTTTTT. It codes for CASSLDMQRSTGELFF.

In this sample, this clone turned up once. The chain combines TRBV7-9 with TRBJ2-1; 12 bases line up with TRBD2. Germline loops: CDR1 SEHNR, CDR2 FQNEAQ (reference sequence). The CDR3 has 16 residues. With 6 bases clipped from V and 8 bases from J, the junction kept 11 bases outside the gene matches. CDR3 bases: TGTGCCAGCAGTCATCCGGGACTAGCGGGTTACGATGAGCAGTTCTTC. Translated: CASSHPGLAGYDEQFF.

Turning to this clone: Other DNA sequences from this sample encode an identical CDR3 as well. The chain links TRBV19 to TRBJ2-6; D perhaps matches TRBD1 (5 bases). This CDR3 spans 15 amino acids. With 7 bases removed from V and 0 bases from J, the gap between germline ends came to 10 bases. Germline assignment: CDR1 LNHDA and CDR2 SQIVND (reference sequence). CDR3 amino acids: CASKIQASGANVLTF. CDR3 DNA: TGTGCCAGTAAGATACAGGCCTCTGGGGCCAACGTCCTGACTTTC.

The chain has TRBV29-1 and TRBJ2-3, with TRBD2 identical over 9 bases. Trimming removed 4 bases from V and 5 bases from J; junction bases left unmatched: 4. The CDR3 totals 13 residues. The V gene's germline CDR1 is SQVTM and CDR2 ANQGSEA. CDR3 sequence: CSVGSGSGDTQYF. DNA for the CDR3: TGCAGCGTTGGTAGCGGGAGTGGAGATACGCAGTATTTT.

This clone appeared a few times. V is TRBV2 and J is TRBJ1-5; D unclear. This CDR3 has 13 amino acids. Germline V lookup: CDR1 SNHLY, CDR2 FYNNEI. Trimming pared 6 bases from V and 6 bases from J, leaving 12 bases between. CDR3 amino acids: CASRMRETQPQHF. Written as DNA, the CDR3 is TGTGCCAGCAGGATGAGGGAGACTCAGCCCCAGCATTTT.

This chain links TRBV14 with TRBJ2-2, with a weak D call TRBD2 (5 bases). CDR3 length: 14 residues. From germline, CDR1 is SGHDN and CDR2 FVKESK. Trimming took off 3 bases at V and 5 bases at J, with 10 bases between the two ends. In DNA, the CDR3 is TGTGCCAGCAGCCACCTGGAGGTAACCGGGGAGCTGTTTTTT. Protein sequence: CASSHLEVTGELFF. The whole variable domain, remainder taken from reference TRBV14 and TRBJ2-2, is EAGVTQFPSHSVIEKGQTVTLRCDPISGHDNLYWYRRVMGKEIKFLLHFVKESKQDESGMPNNRFLAERTGGTYSTLKVQPAELEDSGVYFCASSHLEVTGELFFGEGSRLTVL.

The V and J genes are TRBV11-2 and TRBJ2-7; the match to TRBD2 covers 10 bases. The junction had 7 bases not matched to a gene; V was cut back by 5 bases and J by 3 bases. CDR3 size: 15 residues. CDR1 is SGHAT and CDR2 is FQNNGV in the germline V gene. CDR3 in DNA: TGTGCCAGCAGCCCGTATGGACTAGCGGTCTACGAGCAGTACTTC. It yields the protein CASSPYGLAVYEQYF.

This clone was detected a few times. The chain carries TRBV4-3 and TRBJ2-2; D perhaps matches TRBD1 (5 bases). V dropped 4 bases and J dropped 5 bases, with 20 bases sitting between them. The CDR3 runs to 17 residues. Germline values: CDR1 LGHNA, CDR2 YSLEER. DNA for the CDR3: TGCGCCAGCAGCCCTACACACTGGGGCGAAGGAACCGGGGAGCTGTTTTTT. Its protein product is CASSPTHWGEGTGELFF.

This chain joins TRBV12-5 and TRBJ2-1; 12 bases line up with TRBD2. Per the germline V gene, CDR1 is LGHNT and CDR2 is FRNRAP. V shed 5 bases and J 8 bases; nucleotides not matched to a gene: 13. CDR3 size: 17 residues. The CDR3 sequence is CASGILAGGKVYDEQFF. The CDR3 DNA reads TGTGCTAGTGGTATCCTAGCGGGGGGGAAAGTGTATGATGAGCAGTTCTTC.

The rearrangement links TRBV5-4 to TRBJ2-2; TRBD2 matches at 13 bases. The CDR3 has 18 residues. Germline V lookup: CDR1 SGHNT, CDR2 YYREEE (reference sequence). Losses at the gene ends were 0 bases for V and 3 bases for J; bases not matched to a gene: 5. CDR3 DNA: TGTGCCAGCAGCTTGGTACTAGCGGGGGGGCCGGACACCGGGGAGCTGTTTTTT. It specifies CASSLVLAGGPDTGELFF. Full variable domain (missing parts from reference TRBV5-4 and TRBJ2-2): ETGVTQSPTHLIKTRGQQVTLRCSSQSGHNTVSWYQQALGQGPQFIFQYYREEENGRGNFPPRFSGLQFPNYSSELNVNALELDDSALYLCASSLVLAGGPDTGELFFGEGSRLTVL.

This CDR3 reads CASSPQSENTEAFF. CDR3 nucleotides: TGTGCCAGCTCACCACAGAGTGAGAACACTGAAGCTTTCTTT. The chain is built from TRBV18 and TRBJ1-1; D unclear. Between the trimmed V and J ends, which lost 1 base and 1 base, there was a span of 7 bases. Germline assignment: CDR1 KGHSH and CDR2 LQKENI. There are 14 residues in the CDR3.

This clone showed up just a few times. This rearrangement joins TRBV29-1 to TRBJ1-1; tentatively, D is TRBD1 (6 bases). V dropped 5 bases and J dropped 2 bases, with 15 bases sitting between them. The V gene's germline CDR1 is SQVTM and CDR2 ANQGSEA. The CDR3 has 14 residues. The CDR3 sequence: CSVQKGTPNTEAFF. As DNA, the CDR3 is TGCAGCGTTCAAAAGGGGACACCTAACACTGAAGCTTTCTTT.

The CDR3 bases are TGTGCCAGCAGCTTAACAGTGAGCGGGAGAACATACAATGAGCAGTTCTTC. This gives the protein CASSLTVSGRTYNEQFF. The chain uses TRBV11-3 and TRBJ2-1; 8 nucleotides align to TRBD2. Germline V CDR1 and CDR2: SGHNT, YENEEA. Trimming at V came to 2 bases and at J to 4 bases, leaving 10 bases not matched to a gene. The CDR3 runs to 17 residues.

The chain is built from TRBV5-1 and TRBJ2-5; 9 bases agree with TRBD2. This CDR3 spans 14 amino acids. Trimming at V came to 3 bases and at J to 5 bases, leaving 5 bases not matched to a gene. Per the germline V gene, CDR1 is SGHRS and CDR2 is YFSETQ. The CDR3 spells CASSSGLAVETQYF. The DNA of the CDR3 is TGCGCCAGCAGCTCGGGACTAGCTGTGGAGACCCAGTACTTC.

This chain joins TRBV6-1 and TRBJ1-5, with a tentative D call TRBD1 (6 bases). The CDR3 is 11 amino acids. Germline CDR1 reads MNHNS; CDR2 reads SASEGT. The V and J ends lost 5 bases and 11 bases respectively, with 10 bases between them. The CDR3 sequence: CASSQYRAQHF. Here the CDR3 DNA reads TGTGCCAGCAGTCAATACAGGGCCCAGCATTTT.

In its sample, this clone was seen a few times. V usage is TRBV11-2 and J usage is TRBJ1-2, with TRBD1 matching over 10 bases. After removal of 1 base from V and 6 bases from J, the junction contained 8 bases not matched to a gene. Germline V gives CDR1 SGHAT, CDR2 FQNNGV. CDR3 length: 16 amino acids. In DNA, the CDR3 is TGTGCCAGCAGCTTAGTCCGGGACAGGGGATCTCATGGCTACACCTTC. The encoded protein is CASSLVRDRGSHGYTF.

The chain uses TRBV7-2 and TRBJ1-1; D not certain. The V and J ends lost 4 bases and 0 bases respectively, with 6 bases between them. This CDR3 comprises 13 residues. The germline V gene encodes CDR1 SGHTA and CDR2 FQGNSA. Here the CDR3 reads CASSSPVNTEAFF. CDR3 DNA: TGTGCCAGCAGCTCCCCAGTGAACACTGAAGCTTTCTTT.

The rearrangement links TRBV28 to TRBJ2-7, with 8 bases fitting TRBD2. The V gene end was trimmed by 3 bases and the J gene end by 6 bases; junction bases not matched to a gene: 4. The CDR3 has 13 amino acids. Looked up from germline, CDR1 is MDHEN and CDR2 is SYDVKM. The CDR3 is CASSLGLGGEQYF. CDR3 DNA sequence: TGTGCCAGCAGTTTGGGACTAGGTGGCGAGCAGTACTTC. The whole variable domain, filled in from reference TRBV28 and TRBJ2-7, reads DVKVTQSSRYLVKRTGEKVFLECVQDMDHENMFWYRQDPGLGLRLIYFSYDVKMKEKGDIPEGYSVSREKKERFSLILESASTNQTSMYLCASSLGLGGEQYFGPGTRLTVT.

The CDR3 sequence: CASSLETSGGADTQYF. In DNA form, the CDR3 reads TGTGCCAGCAGCTTAGAGACTAGCGGGGGTGCAGATACGCAGTATTTT. The chain couples TRBV7-2 to TRBJ2-3, with 12 bases fitting TRBD2. The CDR3 consists of 16 residues. The junction had 3 bases not matched to a gene; V was cut back by 1 base and J by 4 bases. CDR1 is SGHTA, CDR2 FQGNSA, per germline. Full variable domain (rest looked up from reference TRBV7-2 and TRBJ2-3): GAGVSQSPSNKVTEKGKDVELRCDPISGHTALYWYRQSLGQGLEFLIYFQGNSAPDKSGLPSDRFSAERTGGSVSTLTIQRTQQEDSAVYLCASSLETSGGADTQYFGPGTRLTVL.

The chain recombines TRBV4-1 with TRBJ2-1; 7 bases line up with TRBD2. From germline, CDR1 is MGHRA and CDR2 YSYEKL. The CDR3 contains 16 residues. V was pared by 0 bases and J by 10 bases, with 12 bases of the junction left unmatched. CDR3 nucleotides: TGCGCCAGCAGCCAAGAAGCATGGGTAGTCGGGGGGGAGCAGTTCTTC. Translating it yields CASSQEAWVVGGEQFF.